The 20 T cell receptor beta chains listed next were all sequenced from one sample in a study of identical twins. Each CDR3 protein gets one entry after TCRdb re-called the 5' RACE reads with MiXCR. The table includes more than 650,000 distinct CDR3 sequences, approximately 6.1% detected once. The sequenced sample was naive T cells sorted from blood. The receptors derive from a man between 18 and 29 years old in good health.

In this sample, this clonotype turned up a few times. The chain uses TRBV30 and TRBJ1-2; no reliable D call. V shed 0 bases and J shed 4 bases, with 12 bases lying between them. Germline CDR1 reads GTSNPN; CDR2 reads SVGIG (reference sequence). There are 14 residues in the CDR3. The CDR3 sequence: CAWSVGSGVYGYTF. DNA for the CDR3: TGTGCCTGGAGTGTCGGATCTGGAGTCTATGGCTACACCTTC.

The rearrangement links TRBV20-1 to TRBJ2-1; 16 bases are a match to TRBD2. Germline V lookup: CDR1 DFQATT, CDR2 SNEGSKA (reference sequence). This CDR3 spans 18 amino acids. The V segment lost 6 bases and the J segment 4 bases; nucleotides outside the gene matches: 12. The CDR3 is CSAGPGTSGRARYNEQFF. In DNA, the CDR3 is TGCAGTGCGGGACCCGGGACTAGCGGGAGGGCCAGGTACAATGAGCAGTTCTTC.

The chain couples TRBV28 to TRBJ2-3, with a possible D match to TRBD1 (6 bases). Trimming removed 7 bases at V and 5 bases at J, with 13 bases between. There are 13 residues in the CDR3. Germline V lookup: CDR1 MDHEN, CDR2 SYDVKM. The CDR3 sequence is CASILQGGDTQYF. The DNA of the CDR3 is TGTGCCAGCATCCTACAGGGTGGAGATACGCAGTATTTT.

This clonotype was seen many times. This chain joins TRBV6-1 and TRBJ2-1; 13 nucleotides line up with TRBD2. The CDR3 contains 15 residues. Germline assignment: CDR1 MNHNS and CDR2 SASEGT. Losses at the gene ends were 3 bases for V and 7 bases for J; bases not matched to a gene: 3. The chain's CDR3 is CASSDGTSGENEQFF. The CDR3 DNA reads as TGTGCCAGCAGTGACGGGACTAGCGGGGAGAATGAGCAGTTCTTC.

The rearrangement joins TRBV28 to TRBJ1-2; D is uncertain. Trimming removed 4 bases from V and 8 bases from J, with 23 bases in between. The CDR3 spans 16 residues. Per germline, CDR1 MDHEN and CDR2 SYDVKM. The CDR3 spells CASSSPEGWHSGGYTF. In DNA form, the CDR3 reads TGTGCCAGCAGTTCTCCCGAGGGTTGGCATTCGGGGGGCTACACCTTC.

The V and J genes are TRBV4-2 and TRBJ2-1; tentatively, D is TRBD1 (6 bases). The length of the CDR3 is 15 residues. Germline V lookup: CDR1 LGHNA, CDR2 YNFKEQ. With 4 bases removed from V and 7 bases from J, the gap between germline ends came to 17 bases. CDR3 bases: TGTGCCAGCAGCCCCACGGTGGACAGTGCGAATGAGCAGTTCTTC. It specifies CASSPTVDSANEQFF.

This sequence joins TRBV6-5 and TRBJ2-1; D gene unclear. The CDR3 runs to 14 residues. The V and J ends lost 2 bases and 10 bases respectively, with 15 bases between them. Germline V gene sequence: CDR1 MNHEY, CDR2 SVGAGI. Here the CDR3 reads CASSYVGPLKEQFF. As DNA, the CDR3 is TGTGCCAGCAGTTACGTCGGTCCCTTGAAAGAGCAGTTCTTC.

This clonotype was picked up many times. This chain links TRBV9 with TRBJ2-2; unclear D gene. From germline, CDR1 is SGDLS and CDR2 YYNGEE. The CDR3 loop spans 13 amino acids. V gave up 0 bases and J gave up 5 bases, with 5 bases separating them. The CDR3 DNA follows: TGTGCCAGCAGCGTAGAGATTACCGGGGAGCTGTTTTTT. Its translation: CASSVEITGELFF.

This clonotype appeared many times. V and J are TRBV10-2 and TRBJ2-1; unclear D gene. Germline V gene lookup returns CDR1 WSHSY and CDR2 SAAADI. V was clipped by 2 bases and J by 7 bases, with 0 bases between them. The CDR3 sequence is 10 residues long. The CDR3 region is CASSENEQFF. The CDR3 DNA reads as TGCGCCAGCAGTGAGAATGAGCAGTTCTTC.

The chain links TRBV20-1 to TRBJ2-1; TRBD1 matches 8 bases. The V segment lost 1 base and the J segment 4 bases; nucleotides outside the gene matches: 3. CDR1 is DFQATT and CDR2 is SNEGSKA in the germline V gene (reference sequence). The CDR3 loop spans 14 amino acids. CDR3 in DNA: TGCAGTGCTAGAGGGACAGGGATGTACAATGAGCAGTTCTTC. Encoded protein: CSARGTGMYNEQFF.

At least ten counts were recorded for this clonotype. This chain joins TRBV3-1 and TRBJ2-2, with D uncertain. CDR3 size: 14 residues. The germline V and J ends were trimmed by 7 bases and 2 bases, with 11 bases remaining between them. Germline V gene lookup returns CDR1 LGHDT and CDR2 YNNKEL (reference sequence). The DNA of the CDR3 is TGTGCCAGCACCTCCCAGCGTAACACCGGGGAGCTGTTTTTT. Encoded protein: CASTSQRNTGELFF.

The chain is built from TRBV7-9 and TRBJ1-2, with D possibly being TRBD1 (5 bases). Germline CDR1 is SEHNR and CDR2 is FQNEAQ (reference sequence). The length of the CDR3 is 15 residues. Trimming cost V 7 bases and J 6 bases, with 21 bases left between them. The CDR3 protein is CASNTIGGIRDGYTF. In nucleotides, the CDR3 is TGTGCCAGCAACACAATCGGGGGAATAAGGGATGGCTACACCTTC. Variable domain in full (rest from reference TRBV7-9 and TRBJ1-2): DTGVSQNPRHKITKRGQNVTFRCDPISEHNRLYWYRQTLGQGPEFLTYFQNEAQLEKSRLLSDRFSAERPKGSFSTLEIQRTEQGDSAMYLCASNTIGGIRDGYTFGSGTRLTVV.

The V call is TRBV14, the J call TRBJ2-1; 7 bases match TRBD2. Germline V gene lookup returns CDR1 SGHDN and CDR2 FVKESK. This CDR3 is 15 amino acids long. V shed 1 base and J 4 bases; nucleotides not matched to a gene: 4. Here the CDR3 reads CASSQGASGYNEQFF. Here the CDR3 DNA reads TGTGCCAGCAGCCAAGGAGCTAGCGGATACAATGAGCAGTTCTTC.

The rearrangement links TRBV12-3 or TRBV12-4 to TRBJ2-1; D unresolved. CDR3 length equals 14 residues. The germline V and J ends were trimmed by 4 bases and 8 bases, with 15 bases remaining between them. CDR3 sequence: CASSSTLGADEQFF. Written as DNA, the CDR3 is TGTGCCAGCAGTTCTACGCTCGGAGCCGATGAGCAGTTCTTC.

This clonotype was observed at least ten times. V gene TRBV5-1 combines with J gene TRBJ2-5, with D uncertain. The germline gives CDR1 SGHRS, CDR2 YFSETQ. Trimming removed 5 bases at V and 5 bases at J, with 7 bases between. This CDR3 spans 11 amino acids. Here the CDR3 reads CASRGDETQYF. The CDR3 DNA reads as TGCGCCAGCAGAGGAGATGAGACCCAGTACTTC.

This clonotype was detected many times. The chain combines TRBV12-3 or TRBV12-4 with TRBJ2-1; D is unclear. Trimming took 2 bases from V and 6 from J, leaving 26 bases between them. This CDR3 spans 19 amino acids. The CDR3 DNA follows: TGTGCCAGCAGTTTAAGAACATTTTTCGTATCCCCACCGGGCAATGAGCAGTTCTTC. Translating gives CASSLRTFFVSPPGNEQFF.

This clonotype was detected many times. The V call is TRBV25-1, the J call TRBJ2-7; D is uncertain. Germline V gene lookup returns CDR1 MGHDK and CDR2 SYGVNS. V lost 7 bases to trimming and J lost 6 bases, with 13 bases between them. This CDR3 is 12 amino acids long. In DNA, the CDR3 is TGTGCCAGCACGCTAGGACGAGGCGAGCAGTACTTC. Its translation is CASTLGRGEQYF.

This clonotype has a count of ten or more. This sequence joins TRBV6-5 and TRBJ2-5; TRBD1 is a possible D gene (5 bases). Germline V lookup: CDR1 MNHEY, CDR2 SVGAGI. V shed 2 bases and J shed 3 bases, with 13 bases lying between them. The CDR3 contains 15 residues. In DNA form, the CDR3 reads TGTGCCAGCAGTTACGTAGGACAAGCTAAAGAGACCCAGTACTTC. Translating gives CASSYVGQAKETQYF.

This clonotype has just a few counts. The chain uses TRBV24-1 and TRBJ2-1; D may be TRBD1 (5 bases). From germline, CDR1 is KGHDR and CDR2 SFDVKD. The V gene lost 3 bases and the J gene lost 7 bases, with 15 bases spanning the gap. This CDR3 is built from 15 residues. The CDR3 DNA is TGTGCCACCAGTGATACGACAGTATCGTTGAATGAGCAGTTCTTC. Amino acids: CATSDTTVSLNEQFF.

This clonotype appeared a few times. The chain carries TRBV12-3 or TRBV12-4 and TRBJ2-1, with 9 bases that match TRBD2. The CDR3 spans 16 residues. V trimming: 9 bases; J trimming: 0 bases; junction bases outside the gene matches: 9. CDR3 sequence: CASRGAGGSSYNEQFF. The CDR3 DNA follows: TGTGCCAGTCGGGGAGCGGGAGGCAGCTCCTACAATGAGCAGTTCTTC.